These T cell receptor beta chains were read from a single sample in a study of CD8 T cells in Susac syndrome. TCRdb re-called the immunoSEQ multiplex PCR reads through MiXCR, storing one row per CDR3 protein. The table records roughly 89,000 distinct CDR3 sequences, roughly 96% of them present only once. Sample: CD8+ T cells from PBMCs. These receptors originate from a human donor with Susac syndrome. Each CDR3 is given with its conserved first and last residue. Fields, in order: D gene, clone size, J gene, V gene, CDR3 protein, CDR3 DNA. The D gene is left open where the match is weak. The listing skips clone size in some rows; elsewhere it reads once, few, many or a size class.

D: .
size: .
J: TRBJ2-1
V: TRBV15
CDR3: CATSLGGHEQFF
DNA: TGTGCCACCAGCTTAGGGGGTCATGAGCAGTTCTTC

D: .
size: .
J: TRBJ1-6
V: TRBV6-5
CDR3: CASRLAGNHNSPLHF
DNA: TGTGCCAGCCGCCTGGCAGGCAACCATAATTCACCCCTCCACTTT

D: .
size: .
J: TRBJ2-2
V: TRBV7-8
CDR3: CASSLAWDTGELFF
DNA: TGTGCCAGCAGCTTAGCGTGGGACACCGGGGAGCTGTTTTTT

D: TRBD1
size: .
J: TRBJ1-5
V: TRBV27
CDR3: CASSKGGAGNQPQHF
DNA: TGTGCCAGCAGTAAAGGGGGCGCGGGCAATCAGCCCCAGCATTTT

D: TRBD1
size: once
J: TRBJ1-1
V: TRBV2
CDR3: CASTSPGGQTNTEAFF
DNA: TGTGCCAGCACCTCGCCTGGGGGACAGACGAACACTGAAGCTTTCTTT

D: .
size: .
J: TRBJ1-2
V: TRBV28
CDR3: CASKRVQYGYTF
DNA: TGTGCCAGTAAACGAGTGCAGTATGGCTACACCTTC

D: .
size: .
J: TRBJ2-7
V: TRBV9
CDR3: CASSVAAGASYEQYF
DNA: TGTGCCAGCAGCGTAGCAGCAGGTGCTTCCTACGAGCAGTACTTC

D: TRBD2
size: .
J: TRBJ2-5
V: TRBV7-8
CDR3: CASTRTSGYQETQYF
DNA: TGTGCCAGCACACGGACTAGCGGTTACCAAGAGACCCAGTACTTC

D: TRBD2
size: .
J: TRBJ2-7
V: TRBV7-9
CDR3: CASSWPTSGSSYEQYF
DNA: TGTGCCAGCAGCTGGCCCACTAGCGGTTCCTCCTACGAGCAGTACTTC

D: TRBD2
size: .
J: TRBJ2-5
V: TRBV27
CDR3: CASSPIGTSRDQQTQYF
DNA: TGTGCCAGCAGCCCCATCGGGACTAGCCGGGACCAACAGACCCAGTACTTC

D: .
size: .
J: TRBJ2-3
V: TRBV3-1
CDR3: CASSPIGDTQYF
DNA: TGTGCCAGCAGCCCGATAGGGGATACGCAGTATTTT

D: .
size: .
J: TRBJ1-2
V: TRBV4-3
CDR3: CASSQERWGISNYGYTF
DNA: TGCGCCAGCAGCCAAGAGCGGTGGGGCATCTCTAACTATGGCTACACCTTC

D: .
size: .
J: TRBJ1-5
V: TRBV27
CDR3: CASSPTSGRVNQPQHF
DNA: TGTGCCAGCAGTCCTACCAGCGGTAGGGTCAATCAGCCCCAGCATTTT

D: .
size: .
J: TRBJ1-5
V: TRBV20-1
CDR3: CSARVEGEQPQHF
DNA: TGCAGTGCTAGAGTAGAGGGGGAACAGCCCCAGCATTTT

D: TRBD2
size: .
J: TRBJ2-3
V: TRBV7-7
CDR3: CASSSGLADTDTQYF
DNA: TGTGCTAGCAGCTCGGGACTAGCGGACACAGATACGCAGTATTTT

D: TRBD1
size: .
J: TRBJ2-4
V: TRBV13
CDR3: CASSLGQGIGIQYF
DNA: TGTGCCAGCAGCCTGGGACAGGGCATTGGCATTCAGTACTTC

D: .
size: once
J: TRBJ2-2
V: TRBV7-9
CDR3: CASSFWGLSGTGELFF
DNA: TGTGCCAGCAGCTTCTGGGGATTGTCGGGGACCGGGGAGCTGTTTTTT

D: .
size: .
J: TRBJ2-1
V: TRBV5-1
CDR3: CASSLAVGEGPYNEQFF
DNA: TGCGCCAGCAGCTTGGCCGTGGGCGAGGGGCCCTACAATGAGCAGTTCTTC

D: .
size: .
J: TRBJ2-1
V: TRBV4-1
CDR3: CASSRVGEHNEQFF
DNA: TGCGCCAGCAGCCGAGTCGGGGAGCACAATGAGCAGTTCTTC

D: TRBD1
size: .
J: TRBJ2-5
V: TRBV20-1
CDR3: CSARVGQGYQETQYF
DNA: TGCAGTGCTAGGGTGGGACAGGGGTACCAAGAGACCCAGTACTTC

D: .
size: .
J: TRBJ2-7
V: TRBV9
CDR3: CASSANTGTHPYEQYF
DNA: TGTGCCAGCAGCGCAAACACCGGGACGCATCCCTACGAGCAGTACTTC

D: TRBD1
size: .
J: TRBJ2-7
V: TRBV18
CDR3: CASSHTGQGNAYEQYF
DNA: TGTGCCAGCTCACATACGGGACAGGGTAATGCCTACGAGCAGTACTTC

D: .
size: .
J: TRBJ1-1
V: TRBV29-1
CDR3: CSVLGGENTEAFF
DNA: TGCAGCGTTCTAGGAGGGGAGAACACTGAAGCTTTCTTT

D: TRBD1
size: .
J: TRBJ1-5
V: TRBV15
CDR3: CATRARTGGSNQPQHF
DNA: TGTGCCACCAGAGCTCGGACAGGGGGTAGCAATCAGCCCCAGCATTTT

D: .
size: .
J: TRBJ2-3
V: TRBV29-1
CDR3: CSVSTDWAEEVPDTQYF
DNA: TGCAGCGTGTCGACGGATTGGGCCGAGGAGGTTCCAGATACGCAGTATTTT

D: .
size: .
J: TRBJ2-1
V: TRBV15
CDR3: CATSRDTRANEQFF
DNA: TGTGCCACCAGCAGAGATACGAGAGCCAATGAGCAGTTCTTC

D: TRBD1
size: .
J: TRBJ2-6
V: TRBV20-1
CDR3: CSAGQGDSGANVLTF
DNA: TGCAGTGCCGGACAGGGTGACTCTGGGGCCAACGTCCTGACTTTC

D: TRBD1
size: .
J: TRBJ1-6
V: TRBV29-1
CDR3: CSARWGTANSPLHF
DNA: TGCAGCGCCCGGTGGGGGACAGCTAATTCACCCCTCCACTTT

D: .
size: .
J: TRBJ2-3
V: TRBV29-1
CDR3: CSVEWGRTDTQYF
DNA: TGCAGCGTTGAATGGGGCAGGACAGATACGCAGTATTTT

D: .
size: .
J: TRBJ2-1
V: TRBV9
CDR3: CASSVVFNEQFF
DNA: TGTGCCAGCAGCGTAGTCTTCAATGAGCAGTTCTTC

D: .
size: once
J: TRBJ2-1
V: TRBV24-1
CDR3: CATSDFSGFTDEQFF
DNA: TGTGCCACCAGTGATTTTAGCGGATTCACAGATGAGCAGTTCTTC

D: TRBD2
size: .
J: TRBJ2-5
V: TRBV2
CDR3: CASSEQRELRETQYF
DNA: TGTGCCAGCAGTGAACAGCGGGAGTTAAGGGAGACCCAGTACTTC

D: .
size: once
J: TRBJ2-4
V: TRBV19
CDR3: CASSISRADIQYF
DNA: TGTGCCAGTAGTATTAGCAGGGCTGACATTCAGTACTTC

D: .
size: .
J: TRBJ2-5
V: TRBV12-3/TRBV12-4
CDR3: CASGRGGGAETQYF
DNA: TGTGCCAGCGGACGCGGCGGGGGCGCGGAGACCCAGTACTTC

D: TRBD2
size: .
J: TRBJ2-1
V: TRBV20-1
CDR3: CSAHHPTSGDYNEQFF
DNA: TGCAGTGCCCACCACCCAACTAGCGGGGACTACAATGAGCAGTTCTTC

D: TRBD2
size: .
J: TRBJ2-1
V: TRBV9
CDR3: CASSVEALAGGNEQFF
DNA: TGTGCCAGCAGCGTAGAAGCCCTAGCGGGGGGAAATGAGCAGTTCTTC

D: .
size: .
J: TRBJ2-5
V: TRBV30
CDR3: CAWSGLSVRETQYF
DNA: TGTGCCTGGAGTGGCCTATCCGTCAGGGAGACCCAGTACTTC

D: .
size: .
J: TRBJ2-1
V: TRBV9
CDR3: CASSAPSVEQFF
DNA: TGTGCCAGCAGCGCGCCCTCCGTTGAGCAGTTCTTC

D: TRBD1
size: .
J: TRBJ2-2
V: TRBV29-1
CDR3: CSVDRGRGTGELFF
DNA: TGCAGCGTAGACAGGGGGCGGGGCACCGGGGAGCTGTTTTTT

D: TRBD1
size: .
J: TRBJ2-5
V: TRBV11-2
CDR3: CASSYSGTDQETQYF
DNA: TGTGCCAGCAGCTATTCCGGGACAGACCAAGAGACCCAGTACTTC

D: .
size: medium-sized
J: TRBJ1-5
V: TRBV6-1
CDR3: CASSETGNNQPQHF
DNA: TGTGCCAGCAGCGAAACAGGGAACAATCAGCCCCAGCATTTT

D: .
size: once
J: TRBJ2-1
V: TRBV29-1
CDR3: CSVVGAATSSYNEQFF
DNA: TGCAGCGTTGTGGGGGCGGCCACCAGCTCCTACAATGAGCAGTTCTTC

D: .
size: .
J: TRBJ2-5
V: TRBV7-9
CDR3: CASIRAGEETQYF
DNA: TGTGCCAGCATCCGCGCTGGGGAAGAGACCCAGTACTTC

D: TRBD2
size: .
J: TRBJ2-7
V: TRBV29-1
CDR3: CSVEIAGAPYEQYF
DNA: TGCAGCGTCGAAATAGCGGGAGCCCCCTACGAGCAGTACTTC

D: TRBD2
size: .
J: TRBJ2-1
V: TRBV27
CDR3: CASSPGTTNNEQFF
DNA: TGTGCCAGCAGTCCCGGGACTACCAACAATGAGCAGTTCTTC

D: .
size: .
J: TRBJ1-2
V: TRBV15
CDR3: CATSRDRGGTYGYTF
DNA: TGTGCCACCAGCAGAGATCGGGGGGGGACGTATGGCTACACCTTC

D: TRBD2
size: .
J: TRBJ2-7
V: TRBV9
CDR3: CASSVSAGGGNEQYF
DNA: TGTGCCAGCAGCGTTTCAGCGGGAGGAGGAAACGAGCAGTACTTC

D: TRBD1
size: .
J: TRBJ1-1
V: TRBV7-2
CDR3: CASSLGGGQGGSNTEAFF
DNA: TGTGCCAGCAGCTTAGGAGGGGGACAAGGGGGCTCCAACACTGAAGCTTTCTTT

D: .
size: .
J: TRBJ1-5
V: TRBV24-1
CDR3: CATSDSGPSNQPQHF
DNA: TGTGCCACCAGTGATTCGGGGCCCAGCAATCAGCCCCAGCATTTT

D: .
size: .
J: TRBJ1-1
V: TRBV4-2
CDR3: CASQEMANTEAFF
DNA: TGTGCCAGCCAAGAGATGGCGAACACTGAAGCTTTCTTT

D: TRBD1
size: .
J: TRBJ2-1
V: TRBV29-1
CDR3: CSVEGVGQGAGNEQFF
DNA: TGCAGCGTTGAAGGGGTGGGACAGGGCGCGGGGAATGAGCAGTTCTTC

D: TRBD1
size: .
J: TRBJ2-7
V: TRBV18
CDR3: CASSLFGTAYEQYF
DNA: TGTGCCAGCTCACTTTTCGGGACAGCCTACGAGCAGTACTTC

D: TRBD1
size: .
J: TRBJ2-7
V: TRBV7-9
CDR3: CAWQGTGSYEQYF
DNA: TGTGCCTGGCAGGGGACAGGATCCTACGAGCAGTACTTC

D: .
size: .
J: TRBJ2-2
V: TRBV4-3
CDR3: CASSQEGGGTGELFF
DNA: TGCGCCAGCAGCCAAGAGGGGGGCGGAACCGGGGAGCTGTTTTTT

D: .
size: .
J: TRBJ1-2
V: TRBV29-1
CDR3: CSVVGMTGINYGYTF
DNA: TGCAGCGTTGTAGGAATGACAGGCATTAACTATGGCTACACCTTC

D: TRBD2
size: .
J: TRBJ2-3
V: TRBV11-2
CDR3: CASSQTARTSRFSTDTQYF
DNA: TGTGCCAGCAGCCAGACCGCTAGGACTAGCCGCTTCAGCACAGATACGCAGTATTTT

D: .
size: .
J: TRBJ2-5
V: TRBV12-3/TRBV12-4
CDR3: CASSPEYETQYF
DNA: TGTGCCAGCAGTCCCGAGTATGAGACCCAGTACTTC

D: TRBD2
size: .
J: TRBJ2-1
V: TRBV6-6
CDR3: CASSYRMGGNEQFF
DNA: TGTGCCAGCAGTTATCGGATGGGGGGGAATGAGCAGTTCTTC

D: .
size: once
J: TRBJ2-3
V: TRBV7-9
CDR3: CASSPSGDTQYF
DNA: TGTGCCAGCAGCCCCTCGGGAGATACGCAGTATTTT